The clone carrying this T cell receptor beta chain was seen many times. Its antigen is not known. With 2 bases removed from V and 2 bases from J, the gap between germline ends came to 14 bases. This CDR3 has 16 residues. CDR1 is SGHAT and CDR2 is FQNNGV in the germline V gene. This sample stems from a study of metastatic and nonmetastatic thyroid tumors. The overall study: Both malignant and benign thyroid patients supplied peripheral blood and tumor or nodule tissue samples, across which the repertoires of these patients were then compared. General observations from the study: Malignant tumors reportedly showed significantly higher TCR beta diversity than benign nodules in both blood and tumor.

Per the authors' pipeline: Clinicopathological groups supplied CDR3 differences that were used to build a distant-metastasis classifier for papillary thyroid cancer. TCRdb reassembled clones from the PCR reads with MiXCR. TCRdb assigned the V and J calls; the authors' analysis was not used. In the table there are more than 25,000 clones, roughly a tenth of which are singletons. All patients were treatment-naive before thyroid surgery. V usage is TRBV11-2 and J usage is TRBJ2-3; D perhaps matches TRBD2 (7 bases). The sequence came from a female donor with papillary thyroid cancer or a benign thyroid nodule (not recorded which). Some clones in this sample may be carry-over from other donors' samples. The sequenced sample consisted of blood. The DNA of the CDR3 is TGTGCCAGCAGCTTACGGGCGGGGGCTGTCACAGATACGCAGTATTTT. Protein: CASSLRAGAVTDTQYF.